This T cell receptor (beta chain) was retrieved from a study of STAT5B mutations in CD4+ large granular lymphocyte leukemia. V was clipped by 7 bases and J by 8 bases, with 16 bases between them. This CDR3 has 13 amino acids. CDR1 and CDR2 (germline): LNHDA, SQIVND (reference sequence). Clones were read by immunoSEQ multiplex PCR, and TCRdb kept only the in-frame ones, dropping some. The sample contains 25,000 to 40,000 clones, 81% of which appear only once. This chain links TRBV19 with TRBJ2-3; perhaps TRBD1 as D (6 bases). This receptor was obtained from a human donor in good health. The sequenced sample was CD4+ T cells from blood buffy coats. CDR3 residues: CASITTGSVTQYF. CDR3 sequence (DNA): TGTGCCAGTATTACGACAGGCTCCGTTACGCAGTATTTT.